This TCR beta chain originates from a study of CD8+ T cells in alopecia areata. Whole-study context: Treated patients were given oral tofacitinib, which was dosed at 5 to 10 mg twice daily. Study-level results: Lesional scalp displayed greater clonality than normal scalp, most notably in alopecia totalis/universalis.

Alopecia areata patients gave lesional scalp punch biopsies and peripheral blood samples. PBMCs served as the source from which CD4+ and CD8+ T cells were sorted. V was clipped by 8 bases and J by 10 bases; unmatched bases: 8. The CDR3 contains 14 residues. From germline, CDR1 is MNHEY and CDR2 SMNVEV (reference sequence). On this clone: Its antigen remains unidentified.

Sequencing used cDNA as its template, made by extracting RNA and reverse transcribing it. The table came from immunoSEQ multiplex PCR; TCRdb's copy has only in-frame clones and leaves some out. The repertoire consists of more than 200,000 clones, with around two thirds occurring once and the leading ten covering around 1.2%. Source: CD4+ T cells sorted from blood, taken at week 0. The TCR sequence derives from a human donor with alopecia areata. The chain couples TRBV27 to TRBJ1-6; TRBD1 aligns across 10 bases. The CDR3 DNA reads TGTGCCAGCCAGGGACAGGGGATCGCCTCACCCCTCCACTTT. Protein product: CASQGQGIASPLHF.